The 17 T cell receptor beta chains below were found in one sample sequenced in a study of CXCR3-negative and CXCR3-positive naive CD8 T cells. 5' RACE with UMI labels generated the TRB cDNA libraries. TCRdb reprocessed the 5' RACE reads and stores each CDR3 protein as one record, lacking DNA. The sample's table shows 20,000 to 30,000 distinct CDR3 sequences. Source material: naive CXCR3- CD8+ T cells from blood. Specified subset: CD45RO-CCR7+CD27+CD95- naive CD8+ T cells lacking CXCR3 (TNR3-). Every receptor here comes from a human donor in good health. Some clones in this sample may be carry-over from other donors' samples.

The chain couples TRBV20-1 to TRBJ1-1; the D gene TCRdb calls, TRBD1, cannot be checked with no DNA. The CDR3 runs 18 residues. CDR1 DFQATT and CDR2 SNEGSKA come from the germline V gene (reference sequence). The CDR3 loop reads CSASPPGTASDMNTEAFF.

The chain is built from TRBV25-1 and TRBJ2-3; TCRdb designates TRBD1, a call that cannot be tested without DNA. Germline V gene data show CDR1 as MGHDK and CDR2 as SYGVNS. The CDR3 is 14 amino acids. Here the CDR3 reads CAIGDGASTDTQYF.

V and J are TRBV29-1 and TRBJ1-1; TCRdb calls TRBD1, which cannot be checked without DNA. CDR1 is SQVTM and CDR2 is ANQGSEA in the germline V gene. The CDR3 covers 12 residues. The CDR3 protein is CSARTQNTEAFF.

J is TRBJ1-6 and V is TRBV27; the TRBD1 assignment by TCRdb is unverifiable without DNA. Germline V gives CDR1 MNHEY, CDR2 SMNVEV (reference sequence). This CDR3 is 18 amino acids long. The CDR3 region is CASSHSGGGTGFVRPLHF.

V gene TRBV7-9 combines with J gene TRBJ2-3; the TCRdb call, TRBD2, lacks DNA for checking. The germline V gene encodes CDR1 SEHNR and CDR2 FQNEAQ (reference sequence). This CDR3 region has 16 residues. This CDR3 is CASCAPSGRAVDTQYF.

This rearrangement joins TRBV6-6 to TRBJ2-1; lacking DNA, the TRBD2 call made by TCRdb goes unchecked. This CDR3 contains 17 residues. From germline, CDR1 is MNHNY and CDR2 SVGAGI (reference sequence). The CDR3 spells CASITGLAGPSYNEQFF.

This chain joins TRBV29-1 and TRBJ2-1; TCRdb lists TRBD1, though no DNA is available to test this call. This CDR3 comprises 16 residues. CDR1 is SQVTM and CDR2 is ANQGSEA in the germline V gene. The chain's CDR3 is CSVPGRLANSYNEQFF.

The V call is TRBV6-2 or TRBV6-3, the J call TRBJ2-7; without DNA, the TCRdb call of TRBD1 cannot be checked. The germline V gene encodes CDR1 MNHEY and CDR2 SVGEGT. The CDR3 is 15 residues long. This chain's CDR3 is CASTLTGGSSYEQYF.

This chain uses TRBV29-1 with TRBJ2-1; the TRBD1 assignment by TCRdb is unverifiable without DNA. CDR3 size: 14 residues. The germline V gene encodes CDR1 SQVTM and CDR2 ANQGSEA. CDR3: CSVLGGAVGYEQFF.

V gene TRBV24-1 combines with J gene TRBJ2-7; TCRdb's assignment of TRBD1 cannot be checked, as there is no DNA. Germline V gene data show CDR1 as KGHDR and CDR2 as SFDVKD. The CDR3 is 14 residues long. The CDR3 sequence is CATSAWDRDYEQYF.

J is TRBJ2-3 and V is TRBV7-6; the D call from TCRdb, TRBD2, cannot be confirmed without DNA. There are 16 residues in the CDR3. CDR1 and CDR2 from the germline V gene are SGHVS and FNYEAQ. The CDR3 sequence: CASSWGTSKDTDTQYF.

The CDR3 sequence is CASSYPMGQGNFNEQYF. The chain joins TRBV7-9 to TRBJ2-7; TCRdb calls TRBD1, which cannot be checked without DNA. CDR3 length equals 17 residues. The V gene's germline CDR1 is SEHNR and CDR2 FQNEAQ (reference sequence).

The chain joins TRBV7-3 to TRBJ2-4; TCRdb names TRBD2, which stays unverified in the absence of DNA. CDR3 length: 18 residues. Germline lookup yields CDR1 SGHTA and CDR2 FQGTGA. The CDR3 spells CASSLSGGLAGVENIQYF.

The genes are TRBV20-1 and TRBJ1-2. This CDR3 has 17 residues. CDR1 and CDR2 from the germline V gene are DFQATT and SNEGSKA (reference sequence). The chain's CDR3 is CSARDTGGQLSRYGYTF.

The chain links TRBV29-1 to TRBJ2-5; TCRdb indicates TRBD1, and absent DNA this call remains unverified. CDR1 and CDR2 (germline): SQVTM, ANQGSEA. The CDR3 runs to 15 residues. CDR3 protein: CSVDETGGLLETQYF.

This chain joins TRBV29-1 and TRBJ2-7. CDR1 is SQVTM, CDR2 ANQGSEA, per germline. CDR3 length: 12 residues. This CDR3 is CSVEGGAYEQYF.

The chain employs TRBV20-1 and TRBJ2-1; TCRdb returns TRBD2, unconfirmable since there is no DNA. The CDR3 spans 18 residues. Germline CDR1 DFQATT, CDR2 SNEGSKA (reference sequence). The CDR3 is CSARKSRLAGVSYNEQFF.